What follows are 16 T cell receptor beta chains derived from one specimen sequenced in a study of blood T cell repertoires in COVID-19 (TCRdb year 2020). The library was made by the immunoSEQ multiplex PCR assay. Entries here come from immuneACCESS through TCRdb and include only in-frame sequences with V and J called. Some clones fail to appear in such tables; in the studies checked, an unresolved V gene covers under half of the shortfall, and the cause of the remainder is unknown. A total of some 200,000 clones appear in this sample, roughly four fifths of them only once. Jointly, the top ten make up around a tenth of the sample. Input material: PBMCs or T cells enriched from blood (not recorded which). The receptors were gathered from a man aged 35 to 55 who had recovered from COVID-19.

This chain links TRBV2 with TRBJ2-1; D is perhaps TRBD2 (5 bases). V shed 7 bases and J shed 7 bases, with 17 bases lying between them. CDR3 length equals 14 residues. Germline lookup yields CDR1 SNHLY and CDR2 FYNNEI. As DNA, the CDR3 is TGTGCCAGCACCAAACCCTCGGGAACAAATGAGCAGTTCTTC. Protein: CASTKPSGTNEQFF. Combining the CDR3 with reference TRBV2 and TRBJ2-1 gives the whole variable domain EPEVTQTPSHQVTQMGQEVILRCVPISNHLYFYWYRQILGQKVEFLVSFYNNEISEKSEIFDDQFSVERPDGSNFTLKIRSTKLEDSAMYFCASTKPSGTNEQFFGPGTRLTVL.

V usage is TRBV7-3 and J usage is TRBJ1-1; no definite D call. Trimming took 5 bases from V and 5 from J, leaving 12 bases between them. The germline CDR1 and CDR2 sequences are SGHTA and FQGTGA. The CDR3 runs 13 residues. CDR3 bases: TGTGCCAGCAGCCAGACTACTTTGACTGAAGCTTTCTTT. Translating gives CASSQTTLTEAFF.

The genes are TRBV7-8 and TRBJ2-7; TRBD2 agrees at 7 bases. This CDR3 spans 13 amino acids. The germline gives CDR1 SGHVS, CDR2 FQNEAQ. CDR3 sequence (DNA): TGTGCTTCGGCGGGAGAAGCCTCCTACGAGCAGTACTTC. This translates into CASAGEASYEQYF. The full variable domain, with the rest looked up from reference TRBV7-8 and TRBJ2-7, is GAGVSQSPRYKVAKRGQDVALRCDPISGHVSLFWYQQALGQGPEFLTYFQNEAQLDKSGLPSDRFFAERPEGSVSTLKIQRTQQEDSAVYLCASAGEASYEQYFGPGTRLTVT.

The genes are TRBV18 and TRBJ2-2; no clear D. This CDR3 has 12 amino acids. Between the trimmed V and J ends, which lost 4 bases and 10 bases, there was a span of 10 bases. Germline V gene lookup returns CDR1 KGHSH and CDR2 LQKENI. The CDR3 reads CASSLPAVELFF. CDR3 coding DNA: TGTGCCAGCTCACTCCCGGCGGTGGAGCTGTTTTTT.

The chain employs TRBV28 and TRBJ2-1; TRBD1 might be the D (5 bases). This CDR3 has 12 amino acids. CDR1 is MDHEN and CDR2 is SYDVKM in the germline V gene. Trimming cost V 3 bases and J 13 bases, with 13 bases left between them. CDR3 in amino acids: CASSFQGVLQFF. The DNA of the CDR3 is TGTGCCAGCAGTTTCCAAGGGGTTTTACAGTTCTTC.

The chain recombines TRBV27 with TRBJ2-1; 10 positions match TRBD1. The V segment lost 5 bases and the J segment 5 bases; nucleotides outside the gene matches: 6. The CDR3 spans 15 residues. Germline V gives CDR1 MNHEY, CDR2 SMNVEV (reference sequence). This CDR3 reads CASSGRTGGDNEQFF. CDR3 in DNA: TGTGCCAGCAGTGGACGGACAGGGGGTGACAATGAGCAGTTCTTC.

V gene TRBV24-1 combines with J gene TRBJ1-1; 9 nucleotides line up with TRBD1. After removal of 7 bases from V and 0 bases from J, the junction contained 2 bases not matched to a gene. This CDR3 has 14 residues. Germline V gives CDR1 KGHDR, CDR2 SFDVKD. CDR3 loop: CATRRTGVNTEAFF. As DNA, the CDR3 is TGTGCCACCAGAAGGACAGGGGTGAACACTGAAGCTTTCTTT.

The genes are TRBV27 and TRBJ1-5; 8 positions agree with TRBD1. The CDR3 contains 15 residues. Germline V gives CDR1 MNHEY, CDR2 SMNVEV (reference sequence). V gave up 7 bases and J gave up 0 bases; unmatched junction bases: 5. The DNA for the CDR3 is TGTGCCAGCAAAGACAGGGGCTATAGCAATCAGCCCCAGCATTTT. Protein: CASKDRGYSNQPQHF.

Concerning this clone itself: An end of the junction differs from the germline gene, which may be a read error. CDR3 region: CAIKGDGNYDYTF. In nucleotides, the CDR3 is TGTGCCATCAAGGGGGACGGAAACTATGACTACACCTTC. This sequence joins TRBV10-3 and TRBJ1-2; TRBD1 is a possible D gene (6 bases). Per germline, CDR1 ENHRY and CDR2 SYGVKD. CDR3 length: 13 amino acids.

The chain is built from TRBV18 and TRBJ1-3, with D possibly matching TRBD1 (5 bases). Germline V gene sequence: CDR1 KGHSH, CDR2 LQKENI. The V end lost 6 bases, the J end lost 0 bases, and 21 bases lay between the germline ends. This CDR3 is 18 amino acids long. The CDR3 is CASSQTPLQDLSGNTIYF. CDR3 DNA: TGTGCCAGCTCCCAAACACCATTACAGGACCTCTCTGGAAACACCATATATTTT.

The rearrangement uses TRBV5-1 and TRBJ1-4; possible D gene TRBD1, 5 bases. V was clipped by 6 bases and J by 8 bases, with 17 bases between them. Germline loops: CDR1 SGHRS, CDR2 YFSETQ. The CDR3 has 14 amino acids. The CDR3 loop is CASNDGRVGEKLFF. In nucleotides, the CDR3 is TGCGCCAGCAACGACGGCAGGGTCGGAGAAAAACTGTTTTTT.

V gene TRBV5-1 combines with J gene TRBJ2-7; D is perhaps TRBD1 (6 bases). The V gene lost 2 bases and the J gene lost 8 bases, with 8 bases spanning the gap. Germline V gene sequence: CDR1 SGHRS, CDR2 YFSETQ. This CDR3 is built from 11 residues. CDR3 sequence reads: CASSFGQKQYF. The CDR3 bases are TGCGCCAGCAGCTTCGGACAGAAGCAGTACTTC.

V is TRBV27 and J is TRBJ2-7; TRBD1 matches at 8 bases. The J segment lost 7 bases and the V segment lost 4 bases, leaving 9 bases of the junction unmatched. CDR1 is MNHEY, CDR2 SMNVEV, per germline (reference sequence). The CDR3 is made up of 14 amino acids. The chain's CDR3 is CASSSDRAKGEQYF. CDR3 DNA sequence: TGTGCCAGCAGTTCGGACAGGGCCAAAGGGGAGCAGTACTTC.

The chain links TRBV3-1 (or the pseudogene TRBV3-2) to TRBJ2-1; D is perhaps TRBD2 (6 bases). Germline lookup yields CDR1 LGHDT and CDR2 YNNKEL (reference sequence). Trimming removed 3 bases from V and 6 bases from J, with 12 bases in between. This CDR3 contains 14 residues. The CDR3: CASSHSGTPNEQFF. CDR3 coding DNA: TGTGCCAGCAGCCATAGCGGAACCCCCAATGAGCAGTTCTTC.

This clone was seen a few times. The chain uses TRBV7-3 and TRBJ2-2; 8 bases are shared with TRBD2. Germline V gene lookup returns CDR1 SGHTA and CDR2 FQGTGA. The CDR3 is made up of 16 amino acids. V gave up 5 bases and J gave up 5 bases; unmatched junction bases: 10. CDR3 sequence: CASSPQGAGVTGELFF. The CDR3 bases are TGTGCCAGCAGCCCCCAGGGAGCGGGGGTTACCGGGGAGCTGTTTTTT.

J is TRBJ2-3 and V is TRBV18; 8 nucleotides line up with TRBD1. V lost 3 bases to trimming and J lost 0 bases; unmatched junction nucleotides: 2. Germline CDR1 is KGHSH and CDR2 is LQKENI. The CDR3 has 15 amino acids. CDR3 residues: CASSPWTGSTDTQYF. In DNA, the CDR3 is TGTGCCAGCTCACCCTGGACAGGGAGCACAGATACGCAGTATTTT. The full variable domain, in which reference TRBV18 and TRBJ2-3 provide the parts outside the CDR3, is NAGVMQNPRHLVRRRGQEARLRCSPMKGHSHVYWYRQLPEEGLKFMVYLQKENIIDESGMPKERFSAEFPKEGPSILRIQQVVRGDSAAYFCASSPWTGSTDTQYFGPGTRLTVL.